The next 21 T cell receptor beta chains were all read from a single sample in a study of vaccination and CD4 T cells after COVID-19 (dated by TCRdb to 2022 to 2024). The treatment or condition label, read with the paper, signifies: approximately nine-day PBMC culture with coronavirus spike peptide pools or control peptides (ViraFEST assay). Library construction relied on PCR. The sequencer listed for this sample is Illumina iSeq 100. At the Johns Hopkins FTIC core, DNA from the cultured CD4+ T cells underwent TCR sequencing with the Oncomine TCR Beta short-read assay. TCRdb trimmed public reads at Q25 via fastp, called clones via MiXCR and kept in-frame beta chains. Rows matching on CDR3 protein sequence are summarized as one entry with the most common DNA and genes. The sample includes about 14,000 distinct CDR3 sequences, with approximately 30% observed a single time. The top ten constitute approximately 10% of the sample.

The antigens for these receptors are not known. Sequencing used CD4+ T cells from blood, cultured in vitro, obtained after SARS-CoV-2 vaccination. The receptor set was obtained from a human donor who had recovered from COVID-19.

This rearrangement joins TRBV7-9 to TRBJ1-1; 10 positions match TRBD1. Per germline, CDR1 SEHNR and CDR2 FQNEAQ (reference sequence). V was clipped by 5 bases and J by 8 bases; unmatched bases: 5. This CDR3 region has 13 residues. The chain's CDR3 is CASSQRTGGEAFF. The CDR3 bases are TGTGCCAGCAGCCAACGGACAGGGGGGGAAGCTTTCTTT.

The chain couples TRBV24-1 to TRBJ2-3; TRBD2 might be the D (6 bases). The CDR3 spans 14 residues. V lost 7 bases, J lost 1 base, and 11 bases lay in between. The germline CDR1 and CDR2 sequences are KGHDR and SFDVKD. The DNA for the CDR3 is TGTGCCACCAGCTTAGCGGATCGCACAGATACGCAGTATTTT. The encoded protein is CATSLADRTDTQYF.

The chain couples TRBV19 to TRBJ1-2; 9 bases agree with TRBD1. CDR1 is LNHDA, CDR2 SQIVND, per germline (reference sequence). This CDR3 contains 14 residues. Trimming took 2 bases from V and 4 from J; bases not matched to a gene: 2. CDR3 sequence reads: CASSITDRGYGYTF. As DNA, the CDR3 is TGTGCCAGTAGTATAACGGACAGGGGCTATGGCTACACCTTC.

This chain links TRBV6-2 or TRBV6-3 with TRBJ1-1; TRBD1 agrees at 8 bases. Germline CDR1 MNHEY, CDR2 SVGEGT. The ends lost 6 bases at V and 4 bases at J; junction bases unmatched: 10. The CDR3 runs 15 residues. This CDR3 reads CASRGTYRGGTEAFF. The CDR3 bases are TGTGCCAGCAGGGGGACTTACAGGGGGGGCACTGAAGCTTTCTTT.

A single count supports this clonotype. The rearrangement joins TRBV24-1 to TRBJ2-1; perhaps TRBD2 as D (5 bases). Trimming stripped 3 bases from V and 2 bases from J, with 16 bases between. Germline CDR1 and CDR2: KGHDR and SFDVKD. There are 17 residues in the CDR3. The CDR3 DNA sequence: TGTGCCACCAGTGATCCCCTCGGCGGGCAGACCTACAATGAGCAGTTCTTC. Its translation is CATSDPLGGQTYNEQFF.

This sequence joins TRBV11-2 and TRBJ2-1; D ambiguous. V gave up 3 bases and J gave up 3 bases, with 12 bases separating them. The CDR3 is made up of 15 amino acids. CDR1 and CDR2 from the germline V gene are SGHAT and FQNNGV. The CDR3 spells CASSFGRRGYNEQFF. The CDR3 region has the DNA TGTGCCAGCAGCTTTGGGCGGAGAGGCTACAATGAGCAGTTCTTC.

The V gene is TRBV4-1, the J gene TRBJ2-7; 15 positions agree with TRBD2. Germline CDR1 is MGHRA and CDR2 is YSYEKL. Trimming took 0 bases from V and 3 from J; bases not matched to a gene: 3. The CDR3 has 17 amino acids. The CDR3 here is CASSQDRTSGRDYEQYF. CDR3 sequence (DNA): TGCGCCAGCAGCCAAGACCGGACTAGCGGGAGGGACTACGAGCAGTACTTC.

The chain employs TRBV6-2 or TRBV6-3 and TRBJ1-5; possible D gene TRBD1, 6 bases. Per the germline V gene, CDR1 is MNHEY and CDR2 is SVGEGT. V lost 7 bases, J lost 6 bases, and 13 bases lay in between. This CDR3 has 13 residues. The CDR3 here is CASNREIGQPQHF. The CDR3 DNA follows: TGTGCCAGCAACAGGGAGATAGGTCAGCCCCAGCATTTT.

This clonotype was picked up a small number of times. The J gene is TRBJ1-2, the V gene TRBV10-2, with D possibly matching TRBD1 (6 bases). V was shortened by 0 bases and J by 3 bases, with 11 bases between the two germline ends. The germline CDR1 and CDR2 sequences are WSHSY and SAAADI. The CDR3 has 15 amino acids. CDR3 in amino acids: CASSESRQVHYGYTF. CDR3 nucleotide sequence: TGCGCCAGCAGTGAGTCCCGACAGGTACACTATGGCTACACCTTC.

The CDR3 DNA follows: TGCAGTGCTAGACATGGAACTAATGAAAAACTGTTTTTT. Its protein product is CSARHGTNEKLFF. The chain recombines TRBV20-1 with TRBJ1-4; D call uncertain. CDR3 length: 13 amino acids. The germline CDR1 and CDR2 sequences are DFQATT and SNEGSKA (reference sequence). The ends were cut back, 2 bases at V and 1 base at J, with 5 bases in the middle.

V and J are TRBV7-2 and TRBJ2-5, with TRBD2 identical over 15 bases. V trimming: 2 bases; J trimming: 5 bases; junction bases outside the gene matches: 9. The CDR3 runs 18 residues. From germline, CDR1 is SGHTA and CDR2 FQGNSA. The CDR3 is CASSLRTSGRVLGETQYF. In DNA, the CDR3 is TGTGCCAGCAGCTTACGGACTAGCGGGAGGGTTTTAGGGGAGACCCAGTACTTC.

In this sample, this clonotype is medium-sized. The V and J genes are TRBV20-1 and TRBJ1-2; D gene unclear. CDR1 is DFQATT, CDR2 SNEGSKA, per germline (reference sequence). The length of the CDR3 is 13 residues. Trimming stripped 3 bases from V and 4 bases from J, with 12 bases between. The CDR3 coding sequence is TGCAGTGCTAGCCCAGTTGGGCCCTATGGCTACACCTTC. This translates into CSASPVGPYGYTF.

There are a few counts of this clonotype. The rearrangement links TRBV29-1 to TRBJ1-2; D may be TRBD1 (5 bases). The CDR3 sequence is 14 residues long. Trimming took 6 bases from V and 4 from J, leaving 18 bases between them. Germline-derived CDR1 and CDR2 are SQVTM and ANQGSEA. CDR3 nucleotide sequence: TGCAGCGTCTTGGCGGCAGGGCTAAGCTATGGCTACACCTTC. It specifies CSVLAAGLSYGYTF. Full variable domain (rest looked up from reference TRBV29-1 and TRBJ1-2): SAVISQKPSRDICQRGTSLTIQCQVDSQVTMMFWYRQQPGQSLTLIATANQGSEATYESGFVIDKFPISRPNLTFSTLTVSNMSPEDSSIYLCSVLAAGLSYGYTFGSGTRLTVV.

CDR3 DNA: TGTGCCAGCAGTTCCAACAGCGGGAATCAGCCCCAGCATTTT. Translated: CASSSNSGNQPQHF. The rearrangement joins TRBV6-5 to TRBJ1-5; D is uncertain. This CDR3 region has 14 residues. V gave up 4 bases and J gave up 4 bases, with 11 bases separating them. Germline V lookup: CDR1 MNHEY, CDR2 SVGAGI.

This clonotype was detected a few times. The rearrangement links TRBV24-1 to TRBJ2-7; TRBD1 might be the D (6 bases). Trimming stripped 3 bases from V and 1 base from J, with 12 bases between. CDR3 length: 15 residues. Germline CDR1 and CDR2: KGHDR and SFDVKD. The DNA for the CDR3 is TGTGCCACCAGTGATCCCTCCACAGGGTCCTACGAGCAGTACTTC. Its translation is CATSDPSTGSYEQYF.

With respect to this clonotype: A much larger clone lies a single base off, so this may be a read error. The rearrangement joins TRBV19 to TRBJ1-6; D not resolved. The CDR3 has 16 residues. Germline V CDR1 and CDR2: LNHDA, SQIVND (reference sequence). Trimming took 5 bases from V and 4 from J, leaving 15 bases between them. Written as DNA, the CDR3 is TGTGCCAGTAGTCCGGGGTGGACGGCTTATAATTCACCCCTCCACTTT. Amino acids: CASSPGWTAYNSPLHF.

This chain uses TRBV4-1 with TRBJ1-1; D is undetermined. Trimming pared 1 base from V and 1 base from J, leaving 10 bases between. CDR1 is MGHRA, CDR2 YSYEKL, per germline. The length of the CDR3 is 15 residues. CDR3 in amino acids: CASSQGPYPNTEAFF. The CDR3 nucleotides are TGCGCCAGCAGCCAAGGGCCCTACCCGAACACTGAAGCTTTCTTT.

This chain connects TRBV4-3 to TRBJ2-1; 12 bases align to TRBD2. Per the germline V gene, CDR1 is LGHNA and CDR2 is YSLEER. There are 19 residues in the CDR3. V was clipped by 1 base and J by 0 bases; unmatched bases: 7. CDR3 residues: CASSQGTSGKWSSYNEQFF. The CDR3, as DNA: TGCGCCAGCAGCCAAGGGACTAGCGGGAAGTGGAGCTCCTACAATGAGCAGTTCTTC.

V usage is TRBV27 and J usage is TRBJ2-7, with TRBD1 identical over 11 bases. This CDR3 has 16 amino acids. With 2 bases clipped from V and 5 bases from J, the junction kept 8 bases outside the gene matches. Germline V gene sequence: CDR1 MNHEY, CDR2 SMNVEV (reference sequence). CDR3 in DNA: TGTGCCAGCAGTTTAGGGCCGGGACAGGGGGTGCACGAGCAGTACTTC. It codes for CASSLGPGQGVHEQYF.

This rearrangement joins TRBV6-1 to TRBJ2-7; 11 positions match TRBD2. The trim removed 6 bases at V and 4 bases at J, leaving 8 bases unmatched. The CDR3 covers 15 residues. The germline V gene has CDR1 MNHNS and CDR2 SASEGT. CDR3 nucleotides: TGTGCCAGCAGCTCCAACATAGCGGGAGGGTACGAGCAGTACTTC. Translated: CASSSNIAGGYEQYF.

The gene calls are TRBV12-3 or TRBV12-4 and TRBJ1-6, with D perhaps matching TRBD1 (6 bases). The CDR3 runs to 13 residues. V lost 8 bases and J 7 bases, leaving 12 bases between the germline ends. The chain's CDR3 is CASGRTANSPLHF. The CDR3 nucleotides read TGTGCCAGCGGAAGGACAGCCAATTCACCCCTCCACTTT.